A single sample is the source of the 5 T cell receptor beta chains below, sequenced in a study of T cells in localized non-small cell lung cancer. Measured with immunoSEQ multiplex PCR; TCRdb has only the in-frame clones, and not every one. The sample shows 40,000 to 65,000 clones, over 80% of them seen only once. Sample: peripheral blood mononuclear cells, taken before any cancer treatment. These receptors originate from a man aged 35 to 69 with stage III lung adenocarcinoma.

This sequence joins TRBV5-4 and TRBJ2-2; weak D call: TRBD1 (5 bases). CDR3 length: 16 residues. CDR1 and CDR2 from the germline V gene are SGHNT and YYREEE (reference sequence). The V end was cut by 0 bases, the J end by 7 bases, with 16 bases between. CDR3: CASSLAKGQGFGELFF. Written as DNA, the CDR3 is TGTGCCAGCAGCTTGGCAAAGGGGCAGGGATTCGGGGAGCTGTTTTTT.

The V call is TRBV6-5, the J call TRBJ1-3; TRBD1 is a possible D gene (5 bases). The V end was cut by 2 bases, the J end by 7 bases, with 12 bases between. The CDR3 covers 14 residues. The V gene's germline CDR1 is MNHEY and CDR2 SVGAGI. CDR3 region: CASSYDSYRNTIYF. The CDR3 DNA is TGTGCCAGCAGTTACGACAGTTATAGGAACACCATATATTTT.

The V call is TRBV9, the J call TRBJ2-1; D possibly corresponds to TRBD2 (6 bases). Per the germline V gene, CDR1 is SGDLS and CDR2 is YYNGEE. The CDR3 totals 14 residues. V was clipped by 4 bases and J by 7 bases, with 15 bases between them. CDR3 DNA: TGTGCCAGCAGCCTGGGACTGACACCGAATGAGCAGTTCTTC. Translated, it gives CASSLGLTPNEQFF.

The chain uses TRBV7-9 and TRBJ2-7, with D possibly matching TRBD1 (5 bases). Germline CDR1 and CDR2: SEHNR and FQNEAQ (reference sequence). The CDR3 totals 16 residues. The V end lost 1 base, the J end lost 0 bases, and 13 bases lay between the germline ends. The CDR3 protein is CASSLGAGQGSYEQYF. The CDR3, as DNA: TGTGCCAGCAGCTTAGGGGCAGGGCAGGGCTCCTACGAGCAGTACTTC.

CDR3 DNA sequence: TGTGCCAGCAGTGAATGGGAGGGGGTGGACTATGGCTACACCTTC. This encodes CASSEWEGVDYGYTF. The chain recombines TRBV25-1 with TRBJ1-2, with D maybe TRBD1 (6 bases). Trimming took 1 base from V and 3 from J, leaving 12 bases between them. Germline CDR1 MGHDK, CDR2 SYGVNS. This CDR3 region has 15 residues.